The 5 T cell receptor beta chains below come from one sample, sequenced in a study of T cells after yellow fever vaccination (dated by TCRdb to between 2018 and 2020). The method behind the library was 5' RACE. Sequencing took place on an Illumina HiSeq 2500. TCRdb itself trimmed the public reads at Q25 with fastp, ran MiXCR and retained productive beta chains. Each entry is one CDR3 protein sequence, shown with its most common DNA and genes. This sample has 320,000 or so distinct CDR3 sequences in its table, and roughly 8% of those were observed once. Around 17% of the sample goes to the ten largest clones. The sample's treatment or condition label, in plain terms: live attenuated yellow fever vaccine strain. The sample in question was PBMCs, obtained approximately 40 days after the first yellow fever vaccination. These receptors were obtained from a man in his late teens or twenties who received the YFV17D yellow fever vaccine.

V gene TRBV4-1 combines with J gene TRBJ2-3, with TRBD2 as a possible D gene (5 bases). Trimming shortened V by 0 bases and J by 7 bases, and 23 bases separated the two germline ends. Germline V lookup: CDR1 MGHRA, CDR2 YSYEKL. The CDR3 totals 18 residues. CDR3 sequence reads: CASSQDPALARDVYTQYF. The CDR3, as DNA: TGCGCCAGCAGCCAAGATCCGGCACTGGCCCGGGATGTATATACGCAGTATTTT.

The chain carries TRBV6-2 or TRBV6-3 and TRBJ1-2; D may be TRBD1 (5 bases). This CDR3 contains 15 residues. Between the trimmed V and J ends, which lost 5 bases and 3 bases, there was a span of 16 bases. CDR1 is MNHEY, CDR2 SVGEGT, per germline. The CDR3 sequence: CASSQRLDTYYGYTF. The CDR3 DNA sequence: TGTGCCAGCAGTCAACGATTGGACACTTACTATGGCTACACCTTC.

This chain joins TRBV5-1 and TRBJ1-1, with D perhaps TRBD1 (6 bases). This CDR3 spans 14 amino acids. Trimming took 4 bases from V and 4 from J, leaving 14 bases between them. The germline CDR1 and CDR2 sequences are SGHRS and YFSETQ. Here the CDR3 DNA reads TGCGCCAGCAGCATACAGGGCTATCGCACTGAAGCTTTCTTT. This translates into CASSIQGYRTEAFF.

This clonotype was observed at least ten times. This sequence joins TRBV12-3 or TRBV12-4 and TRBJ1-2, with 7 positions matching TRBD1. V shed 6 bases, J shed 4 bases, and the junction held 5 bases outside the gene matches. This CDR3 contains 13 residues. CDR3 loop: CASSPTGFYGYTF. The CDR3 DNA is TGTGCCAGCAGCCCGACAGGGTTCTATGGCTACACCTTC.

The rearrangement uses TRBV5-1 and TRBJ2-5, with a possible D match to TRBD1 (6 bases). The V end lost 5 bases, the J end lost 2 bases, and 10 bases lay between the germline ends. The CDR3 runs to 13 residues. Germline CDR1 SGHRS, CDR2 YFSETQ. The CDR3 DNA is TGCGCCAGCAGATACAGGGAACAAGAGACCCAGTACTTC. Amino acid sequence: CASRYREQETQYF.